These T cell receptor beta chains were read from a single sample in a study of shared clonotypes between healthy human individuals. TCRdb's table, derived via immunoSEQ multiplex PCR, lists solely in-frame clones and lacks some. The profile covers 330,000 or so clones, with over 65% appearing a single time and approximately 10% taken by the ten largest. The specimen sequenced was memory CD4+ T cells sorted from blood. The receptors were gathered from a man younger than 40 in good health. CDR3s include the opening cysteine and the closing phenylalanine or tryptophan. The D gene is left open where the match is weak. Size values are once, few and many counts, or a class for expanded clones, and some rows have none.

cdr3_length	v_call	j_call	d_call	clone_size	cdr3_nt	cdr3_aa
15	TRBV5-1	TRBJ2-3	TRBD1	once	TGCGCCAGCAGCCTGGGGCCTACAGGGGAGGATACGCAGTATTTT	CASSLGPTGEDTQYF
14	TRBV27	TRBJ1-3	.	.	TGTGCCAGCAGCGCGAGCAGTTCTATAAACACCATATATTTT	CASSASSSINTIYF
13	TRBV11-2	TRBJ2-1	.	.	TGTGCCAGCAGCTCAGAGTTAGGGGGAAAGCAGTTCTTC	CASSSELGGKQFF
11	TRBV6-4	TRBJ1-2	.	.	TGTGCCAGCAGAGGAGGGGATGGCTACACCTTC	CASRGGDGYTF
15	TRBV5-6	TRBJ1-2	.	few	TGTGCCAGCAGCTTGTTTGGGGGCAGTGGCTATGGCTACACCTTC	CASSLFGGSGYGYTF
18	TRBV6-1	TRBJ2-7	.	few	TGTGCCAGCAGTGAAGCTTTTCCGGCCCCGGGAGCTTCCTACGAGCAGTACTTC	CASSEAFPAPGASYEQYF
17	TRBV15	TRBJ1-5	.	.	TGTGCCACCAGCAGAGAGATTCCTCGGGGCCTCAATCAGCCCCAGCATTTT	CATSREIPRGLNQPQHF
12	TRBV6-1	TRBJ2-2	.	.	TGTGCCAGCAGTGCTTACACCGGGGAGCTGTTTTTT	CASSAYTGELFF
18	TRBV27	TRBJ2-3	.	.	TGTGCCAGCAGTCGACGCGCGCCCGACTACATACAGGAAGATACGCAGTATTTT	CASSRRAPDYIQEDTQYF
14	TRBV12-5	TRBJ1-1	TRBD1	.	TGTGCTAGTGGTAGGGACAGTGGGGCCACTGAAGCTTTCTTT	CASGRDSGATEAFF
24	TRBV2	TRBJ2-7	.	.	TGTGCCAGCGACCTCGTGCCAGCAATGGGAGGGGGGGACGGCACCCCAATCAGCCCAGAGGAGCAGTACTTC	CASDLVPAMGGGDGTPISPEEQYF
14	TRBV19	TRBJ1-5	.	.	TGTGCCAGTGGAACAGGGCATAGCAATCAGCCCCAGCATTTT	CASGTGHSNQPQHF
13	TRBV6-1	TRBJ1-1	.	.	TGTGCCAGCAGTGTGTATGGGGAGGGTGAAGCTTTCTTT	CASSVYGEGEAFF
11	TRBV13	TRBJ1-1	.	.	TGTGCCAGCACCGACAACACTGAAGCTTTCTTT	CASTDNTEAFF
15	TRBV28	TRBJ2-3	.	.	TGTGCCAGCAGTCTTCCCACTAGAGCCGGAGATACGCAGTATTTT	CASSLPTRAGDTQYF
14	TRBV5-1	TRBJ2-7	.	.	TGCGCCAGCAGCTTGGATTCTAGTAAGGGCGAGCAGTACTTC	CASSLDSSKGEQYF
15	TRBV5-1	TRBJ2-1	.	.	TGCGCCAGCAGCTTGGTCGTAGATTCCTACAATGAGCAGTTCTTC	CASSLVVDSYNEQFF
15	TRBV4-1	TRBJ2-7	.	.	TGCGCCAGCAGCCAAGAAAACGGGCCATTGGCCGAGCAGTACTTC	CASSQENGPLAEQYF
16	TRBV18	TRBJ2-2	TRBD2	.	TGTGCCAGCTCACCATTCCTAGCGGGAGACACCGGGGAGCTGTTTTTT	CASSPFLAGDTGELFF
15	TRBV28	TRBJ1-3	.	.	TGTGCCAGCAGTTTTGGGCAGAGCTCTGGAAACACCATATATTTT	CASSFGQSSGNTIYF
13	TRBV7-2	TRBJ2-1	.	.	TGTGCCAGCAGCTTAGATCCTGCGGGTATACGGTTCTTC	CASSLDPAGIRFF
15	TRBV27	TRBJ2-1	TRBD2	many	TGTGCCAGCAGTTTTCGCGGGAGGGCCGACAATGAGCAGTTCTTC	CASSFRGRADNEQFF
16	TRBV19	TRBJ2-7	.	.	TGTGCCAGCCGCCAGGCAGGGTGGAGATCAGCCGACGAGCAGTACTTC	CASRQAGWRSADEQYF
15	TRBV19	TRBJ1-5	TRBD1	.	TGTGCCAGTAGTAAACGGGACAGGGACAATCAGCCCCAGCATTTT	CASSKRDRDNQPQHF
15	TRBV28	TRBJ2-7	TRBD2	once	TGTGCCAGCAGTTCCCCGGGACTAGCGGGCTACGAGCAGTACTTC	CASSSPGLAGYEQYF
16	TRBV11-2	TRBJ1-2	.	.	TGTGCCAGCAGCTCCCCAAGGCTAATGGGGCTTGATGGCTACACCTTC	CASSSPRLMGLDGYTF
16	TRBV11-3	TRBJ2-2	TRBD2	.	TGTGCCAGCAGCTTGGCCCTAGCGGGAGGGGCCGGGGAGCTGTTTTTT	CASSLALAGGAGELFF
15	TRBV7-2	TRBJ2-7	TRBD2	.	TGTGCCAGCAGCCGATTAGCGGGCCCAACCTACGAGCAGTACTTC	CASSRLAGPTYEQYF
11	TRBV7-2	TRBJ2-1	.	.	TGTGCCAGCAGCGTATACAATGAGCAGTTCTTC	CASSVYNEQFF